The 17 T cell receptor beta chains given below trace back to one sample, sequenced in a study of T-cell memory formation after mild COVID-19. MiXCR, applied by TCRdb to the 5' RACE reads, yields one record per CDR3 protein. Altogether roughly 340,000 distinct CDR3 sequences are present, less than 25% being singletons, with the ten largest covering roughly 21%. The sequencing sample was made of PBMCs or a T cell subset sorted from them (not recorded which). These receptors were taken from a man aged 18 to 29 who had mild COVID-19 (a few samples of this study predate the infection). Cell type and time point are not known.

The table lists this clonotype with many counts. The chain recombines TRBV9 with TRBJ2-2, with no clear D. CDR1 is SGDLS and CDR2 is YYNGEE in the germline V gene. With 4 bases removed from V and 3 bases from J, the gap between germline ends came to 4 bases. The CDR3 sequence is 12 residues long. CDR3 nucleotide sequence: TGTGCCAGCAGCAGGTACACCGGGGAGCTGTTTTTT. Translating gives CASSRYTGELFF.

In this sample, this clonotype turned up a few times. The chain recombines TRBV20-1 with TRBJ1-5; no clear D. V was trimmed by 5 bases and J by 7 bases, leaving 12 bases between them. CDR1 and CDR2 from the germline V gene are DFQATT and SNEGSKA (reference sequence). This CDR3 has 12 residues. CDR3 loop: CSASPGSQPQHF. DNA for the CDR3: TGCAGTGCTTCCCCGGGGTCCCAGCCCCAGCATTTT.

This clonotype was seen a few times. The chain couples TRBV4-2 to TRBJ1-5; D not certain. The V gene lost 1 base and the J gene lost 0 bases, with 4 bases spanning the gap. Germline values: CDR1 LGHNA, CDR2 YNFKEQ. The CDR3 is made up of 14 amino acids. CDR3 nucleotides: TGTGCCAGCAGCCAAGGGAGTAGCAATCAGCCCCAGCATTTT. The encoded protein is CASSQGSSNQPQHF.

This clonotype was found a few times. J is TRBJ1-6 and V is TRBV5-5, with a possible D match to TRBD1 (5 bases). The CDR3 contains 15 residues. V gave up 5 bases and J gave up 7 bases, with 16 bases separating them. Germline V lookup: CDR1 SGHKS, CDR2 YYEKEE (reference sequence). CDR3 nucleotide sequence: TGTGCCAGCAGGCCGATGGGGACGGCAAATTCACCCCTCCACTTT. Translating gives CASRPMGTANSPLHF. Full variable domain (remainder filled in from reference TRBV5-5 and TRBJ1-6): DAGVTQSPTHLIKTRGQQVTLRCSPISGHKSVSWYQQVLGQGPQFIFQYYEKEERGRGNFPDRFSARQFPNYSSELNVNALLLGDSALYLCASRPMGTANSPLHFGNGTRLTVT.

In its sample, this clonotype was seen a few times. CDR3 loop: CASSGPGGAGGELFF. CDR3 in DNA: TGCGCCAGCAGCGGCCCGGGGGGGGCAGGCGGGGAGCTGTTTTTT. J is TRBJ2-2 and V is TRBV5-1; 8 nucleotides match TRBD2. CDR3 size: 15 residues. J lost 7 bases, V lost 4 bases, and 9 bases had no gene match. Germline V gene data show CDR1 as SGHRS and CDR2 as YFSETQ. The full variable domain, with the rest looked up from reference TRBV5-1 and TRBJ2-2, is KAGVTQTPRYLIKTRGQQVTLSCSPISGHRSVSWYQQTPGQGLQFLFEYFSETQRNKGNFPGRFSGRQFSNSRSEMNVSTLELGDSALYLCASSGPGGAGGELFFGEGSRLTVL.

This clonotype was detected only a few times. The rearrangement uses TRBV12-3 or TRBV12-4 and TRBJ1-1; the D gene is possibly TRBD1 (5 bases). V gave up 6 bases and J gave up 6 bases, with 17 bases separating them. The CDR3 contains 14 residues. CDR3 in amino acids: CASSPDPGGAEAFF. CDR3 DNA: TGTGCCAGCAGCCCGGACCCGGGGGGGGCTGAAGCTTTCTTT.

The chain links TRBV4-3 to TRBJ2-3, with D maybe TRBD2 (6 bases). The CDR3 consists of 16 residues. V lost 3 bases to trimming and J lost 0 bases, with 13 bases between them. The V gene's germline CDR1 is LGHNA and CDR2 YSLEER. CDR3 DNA sequence: TGCGCCAGCAGCCAGGTTAGCGGTTCTAGCACAGATACGCAGTATTTT. Residues: CASSQVSGSSTDTQYF.

The rearrangement links TRBV2 to TRBJ1-4; 8 bases are a match to TRBD1. This CDR3 is 12 amino acids long. V was pared by 11 bases and J by 8 bases, with 7 bases of the junction left unmatched. Germline CDR1 reads SNHLY; CDR2 reads FYNNEI. Here the CDR3 reads CARRQGQEKLFF. In nucleotides, the CDR3 is TGTGCCCGACGACAGGGGCAGGAAAAACTGTTTTTT.

This clonotype was recorded many times. The rearrangement uses TRBV10-3 and TRBJ2-1, with TRBD2 matching 13 bases. This CDR3 is built from 14 residues. V was pared by 5 bases and J by 8 bases, with 3 bases of the junction left unmatched. Germline V gene lookup returns CDR1 ENHRY and CDR2 SYGVKD. CDR3 in amino acids: CAISTSGGVYEQFF. CDR3 DNA: TGTGCCATCAGTACTAGCGGGGGGGTCTATGAGCAGTTCTTC.

This sequence joins TRBV12-3 or TRBV12-4 and TRBJ2-5; 13 positions match TRBD2. The V and J ends lost 4 bases and 5 bases, in that order; junction bases with no gene match: 7. The CDR3 covers 16 residues. CDR3 nucleotide sequence: TGTGCCAGCAGTTCCTGGACTAGCGGGGGTGCGGAGACCCAGTACTTC. Protein sequence: CASSSWTSGGAETQYF.

This clonotype was counted at least ten times. The V and J genes are TRBV5-5 and TRBJ1-2; D may be TRBD1 (6 bases). CDR3 length: 16 residues. The germline gives CDR1 SGHKS, CDR2 YYEKEE (reference sequence). V lost 1 base and J lost 4, with 17 bases in between. CDR3 DNA sequence: TGTGCCAGCAGCTTGACCTACAGGGCTTCGGCCTATGGCTACACCTTC. Translated, it gives CASSLTYRASAYGYTF. The full variable domain, with the rest looked up from reference TRBV5-5 and TRBJ1-2, is DAGVTQSPTHLIKTRGQQVTLRCSPISGHKSVSWYQQVLGQGPQFIFQYYEKEERGRGNFPDRFSARQFPNYSSELNVNALLLGDSALYLCASSLTYRASAYGYTFGSGTRLTVV.

The rearrangement joins TRBV18 to TRBJ1-1; unclear D gene. CDR3 length equals 14 residues. The germline gives CDR1 KGHSH, CDR2 LQKENI. V lost 0 bases and J 0 bases, leaving 5 bases between the germline ends. In DNA, the CDR3 is TGTGCCAGCTCACCACCAAACGTGAACACTGAAGCTTTCTTT. Its translation: CASSPPNVNTEAFF.

The gene calls are TRBV6-5 and TRBJ1-4, with TRBD1 matching over 7 bases. The junction had 5 bases not matched to a gene; V was cut back by 6 bases and J by 4 bases. CDR3 length: 14 residues. Germline CDR1 and CDR2: MNHEY and SVGAGI. The CDR3 is CASRPGQINEKLFF. In nucleotides, the CDR3 is TGTGCCAGCAGACCGGGACAGATTAATGAAAAACTGTTTTTT.

This clonotype was detected many times. The rearrangement links TRBV7-8 to TRBJ1-1; no clear D gene. CDR1 and CDR2 from the germline V gene are SGHVS and FQNEAQ. The CDR3 is made up of 14 amino acids. Trimming took 5 bases from V and 1 from J, leaving 11 bases between them. The CDR3 here is CASSRRAANTEAFF. CDR3 bases: TGTGCCAGCAGCAGGAGGGCGGCGAACACTGAAGCTTTCTTT.

This clonotype showed up just a few times. The chain has TRBV19 and TRBJ2-7, with D hard to call. V gave up 3 bases and J gave up 5 bases, with 14 bases separating them. Germline assignment: CDR1 LNHDA and CDR2 SQIVND (reference sequence). This CDR3 contains 14 residues. Written as DNA, the CDR3 is TGTGCCAGTAGTATCGAAGGGTTTTTGGACGAGCAGTACTTC. Amino acids: CASSIEGFLDEQYF.

The J gene is TRBJ1-4, the V gene TRBV20-1, with D maybe TRBD1 (5 bases). V was cut by 6 bases and J by 5 bases, with 10 bases left in between. The length of the CDR3 is 12 residues. CDR1 and CDR2 (germline): DFQATT, SNEGSKA (reference sequence). This chain's CDR3 is CSAIDRNEKLFF. The CDR3 region has the DNA TGCAGTGCCATAGACAGAAATGAAAAACTGTTTTTT.

The rearrangement joins TRBV27 to TRBJ1-1, with no clear D. Trimming stripped 0 bases from V and 6 bases from J, with 8 bases between. Germline V lookup: CDR1 MNHEY, CDR2 SMNVEV (reference sequence). The CDR3 extends over 13 amino acids. CDR3 sequence: CASSLSRWAEAFF. CDR3 bases: TGTGCCAGCAGTTTATCCCGCTGGGCTGAAGCTTTCTTT.